These 2 T cell receptor beta chains came from one sample sequenced in a study of T cell responses to AZD1222 COVID-19 vaccine. Clones were read by immunoSEQ multiplex PCR, and TCRdb kept only the in-frame ones, dropping some. The sample records some 84,000 clones, roughly 85% being singletons. The specimen was peripheral blood, collected 28 days after the second AZD1222 dose. These receptors all stem from an adult who received the AZD1222 COVID-19 vaccine.

Concerning this clone: Its ends do not fully match the called genes, so a read error is possible. V is TRBV7-7 and J is TRBJ2-5; TRBD2 aligns across 7 bases. Per germline, CDR1 SSHAT and CDR2 FNYEAQ (reference sequence). The CDR3 is 15 residues long. The CDR3 sequence is CASSLGNSERGTQYF. CDR3 bases: TGTGCTAGCAGCTTAGGGAATTCGGAGCGGGGGACCCAGTACTTC.

This sequence joins TRBV6-2 or TRBV6-3 and TRBJ2-5; TRBD2 matches at 7 bases. CDR3 length: 15 residues. Trimming cost V 5 bases and J 5 bases; bases outside gene matches: 11. Germline V gives CDR1 MNHEY, CDR2 SVGEGT. The CDR3 is CASSPLGEGVETQYF. CDR3 nucleotides: TGTGCCAGCAGTCCCCTCGGGGAGGGCGTCGAGACCCAGTACTTC.